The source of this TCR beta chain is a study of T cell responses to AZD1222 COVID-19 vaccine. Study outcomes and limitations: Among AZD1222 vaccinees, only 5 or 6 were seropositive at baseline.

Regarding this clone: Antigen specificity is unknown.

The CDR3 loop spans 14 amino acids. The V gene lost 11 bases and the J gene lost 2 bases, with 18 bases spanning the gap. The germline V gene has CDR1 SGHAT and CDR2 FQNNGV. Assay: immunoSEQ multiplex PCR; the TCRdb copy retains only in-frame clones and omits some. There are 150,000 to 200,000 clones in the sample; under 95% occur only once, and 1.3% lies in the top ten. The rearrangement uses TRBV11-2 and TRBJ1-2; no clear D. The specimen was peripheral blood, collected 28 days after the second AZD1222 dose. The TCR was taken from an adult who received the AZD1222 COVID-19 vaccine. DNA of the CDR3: TGTGCCGCCAATGCCGGTGCGGGGAACTATGGCTACACCTTC. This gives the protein CAANAGAGNYGYTF. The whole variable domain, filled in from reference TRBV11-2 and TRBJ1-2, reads EAGVAQSPRYKIIEKRQSVAFWCNPISGHATLYWYQQILGQGPKLLIQFQNNGVVDDSQLPKDRFSAERLKGVDSTLKIQPAKLEDSAVYLCAANAGAGNYGYTFGSGTRLTVV.